This is a list of T cell receptor beta chains from one sample in a study of immune heterogeneity within non-small cell lung tumors. MiXCR was run by TCRdb on the multiplex PCR reads, yielding one entry per CDR3 protein. The table shows approximately 3,200 distinct CDR3 sequences, with about 22% occurring only once. Sequencing input: lung tumor tissue. Every receptor here comes from a man aged 55-75 years with non-small cell lung cancer. Each CDR3 is given with its conserved first and last residue. A D gene is named only where the DNA matches it firmly. The size of a clone is reported for some rows only, either as once, few or many, or as a class for expanded clones.

medium-sized,TRBD2,TRBJ2-5,13,TRBV10-1,CASQAGGRETQYF,TGCGCCAGCCAAGCGGGGGGCCGAGAGACCCAGTACTTC
medium-sized,NA,TRBJ1-5,15,TRBV12-3/TRBV12-4,CASTSDSNSNQPQHF,TGTGCCAGCACCTCCGACAGTAATAGCAATCAGCCCCAGCATTTT
medium-sized,NA,TRBJ1-5,15,TRBV6-6,CASSYSTKSNQPQHF,TGTGCCAGCAGTTACTCGACGAAAAGCAATCAGCCCCAGCATTTT
medium-sized,NA,TRBJ1-6,15,TRBV20-1,CSAAPFGSAGSPLHF,TGCAGTGCTGCCCCCTTTGGAAGCGCCGGGTCACCCCTCCACTTT
NA,TRBD2,TRBJ2-7,13,TRBV20-1,CSASMTGLVTRYF,TGCAGTGCTAGTATGACGGGACTAGTAACGAGGTACTTC
medium-sized,NA,TRBJ2-1,15,TRBV25-1,CASSVDTSSYNEQFF,TGTGCCAGCAGTGTTGACACGAGCTCCTACAATGAGCAGTTCTTC
many,TRBD1,TRBJ1-4,14,TRBV11-2,CASSFTGGREKLFF,TGTGCCAGCAGTTTTACAGGGGGAAGGGAAAAACTGTTTTTT
medium-sized,NA,TRBJ2-5,14,TRBV2,CASSPGLDGETQYF,TGTGCCAGCAGCCCGGGGCTAGATGGGGAGACCCAGTACTTC
medium-sized,TRBD1,TRBJ1-5,16,TRBV7-8,CASSLVTGVRNQPQHF,TGTGCCAGCAGCTTAGTAACAGGGGTTCGGAATCAGCCCCAGCATTTT
medium-sized,NA,TRBJ2-1,15,TRBV27,CASSLGGSSYNEQFF,TGTGCCAGCAGTTTAGGTGGGAGCTCCTACAATGAGCAGTTCTTC
NA,NA,TRBJ2-1,10,TRBV29-1,CSVAYNEQFF,TGCAGCGTTGCGTACAATGAGCAGTTCTTC
medium-sized,TRBD2,TRBJ2-1,15,TRBV12-3/TRBV12-4,CASSSSGKGDNEQFF,TGTGCCAGCAGCTCCAGCGGGAAAGGGGACAATGAGCAGTTCTTC
medium-sized,NA,TRBJ2-3,11,TRBV29-1,CSVVGLSTQYF,TGCAGCGTCGTGGGACTCTCTACGCAGTATTTT
medium-sized,NA,TRBJ1-4,13,TRBV29-1,CSVDETGGEKLFF,TGCAGCGTTGACGAGACAGGCGGAGAAAAACTGTTTTTT